A single sample gave rise to the 22 T cell receptor beta chains below, sequenced in a study of CD8 T cells in Susac syndrome. RNA amounts of about 0.5 to 1 ug underwent reverse transcription with random hexamers. TCRdb recomputed calls from the immunoSEQ multiplex PCR reads with MiXCR, one row per CDR3 protein. The data contain roughly 180,000 distinct CDR3 sequences, about 95% of them singletons. Sequenced sample: CD4+ T cells from PBMCs. The receptors derive from a human donor in good health.

V is TRBV7-9 and J is TRBJ2-7, with D maybe TRBD2 (5 bases). Trimming took off 5 bases at V and 6 bases at J, with 8 bases between the two ends. The CDR3 loop spans 11 amino acids. Germline lookup yields CDR1 SEHNR and CDR2 FQNEAQ (reference sequence). CDR3 nucleotides: TGTGCCAGCAGCGGGAGTAGCGAGCAGTACTTC. Its protein is CASSGSSEQYF.

This clonotype was seen more than once but under ten times. The V gene is TRBV7-2, the J gene TRBJ2-5; 8 bases match TRBD1. The J segment lost 3 bases and the V segment lost 5 bases, leaving 8 bases of the junction unmatched. In germline, CDR1 is SGHTA, CDR2 FQGNSA. The CDR3 has 15 residues. CDR3 bases: TGTGCCAGCAGCACCGGGACAGGCGCCAAAGAGACCCAGTACTTC. Translating it yields CASSTGTGAKETQYF. The whole variable domain, filled in from reference TRBV7-2 and TRBJ2-5, reads GAGVSQSPSNKVTEKGKDVELRCDPISGHTALYWYRQSLGQGLEFLIYFQGNSAPDKSGLPSDRFSAERTGGSVSTLTIQRTQQEDSAVYLCASSTGTGAKETQYFGPGTRLLVL.

This rearrangement joins TRBV29-1 to TRBJ2-7; unclear D gene. Germline lookup yields CDR1 SQVTM and CDR2 ANQGSEA. Trimming shortened V by 4 bases and J by 3 bases, and 10 bases separated the two germline ends. The CDR3 loop spans 12 amino acids. CDR3 DNA sequence: TGCAGCGTTGTGCCGGGCGTCTACGAGCAGTACTTC. Its translation: CSVVPGVYEQYF.

CDR3 loop: CASSQGLAFPYEQYF. DNA for the CDR3: TGTGCCAGCAGCCAAGGACTAGCGTTCCCCTACGAGCAGTACTTC. The chain recombines TRBV3-1 with TRBJ2-7; 8 bases align to TRBD2. After removal of 1 base from V and 2 bases from J, the junction contained 4 bases not matched to a gene. This CDR3 has 15 residues. Per the germline V gene, CDR1 is LGHDT and CDR2 is YNNKEL (reference sequence).

V is TRBV30 and J is TRBJ1-2; 9 bases map to TRBD1. J lost 8 bases, V lost 3 bases, and 7 bases had no gene match. Germline loops: CDR1 GTSNPN, CDR2 SVGIG (reference sequence). The CDR3 is made up of 13 amino acids. The CDR3 nucleotides read TGTGCCTGGAGCCCAGGGACAGGGAGAGGCTACACCTTC. Protein product: CAWSPGTGRGYTF.

The V call is TRBV7-9, the J call TRBJ2-4; 8 bases line up with TRBD1. The germline V gene has CDR1 SEHNR and CDR2 FQNEAQ (reference sequence). The CDR3 spans 15 residues. The V segment lost 1 base and the J segment 7 bases; nucleotides outside the gene matches: 6. The CDR3, as DNA: TGTGCCAGCAGCTTAGTGGGACAGGTGGGGAACATTCAGTACTTC. Amino acids: CASSLVGQVGNIQYF.

The V call is TRBV7-3, the J call TRBJ2-7; 7 bases map to TRBD1. V lost 1 base to trimming and J lost 0 bases; unmatched junction nucleotides: 9. The CDR3 covers 17 residues. Germline values: CDR1 SGHTA, CDR2 FQGTGA. In nucleotides, the CDR3 is TGTGCCAGCAGCTTAAGTGTCAGTAGGGACAGCTCCTACGAGCAGTACTTC. Its protein is CASSLSVSRDSSYEQYF. Variable domain in full (rest from reference TRBV7-3 and TRBJ2-7): GAGVSQTPSNKVTEKGKYVELRCDPISGHTALYWYRQSLGQGPEFLIYFQGTGAADDSGLPNDRFFAVRPEGSVSTLKIQRTERGDSAVYLCASSLSVSRDSSYEQYFGPGTRLTVT.

This clonotype appeared once. This chain uses TRBV15 with TRBJ2-7; a weak D match, TRBD2 (6 bases). Per the germline V gene, CDR1 is LNHNV and CDR2 is YYDKDF (reference sequence). The ends were cut back, 0 bases at V and 6 bases at J, with 12 bases in the middle. The CDR3 spans 14 residues. CDR3: CATSRDGGNFEQYF. Here the CDR3 DNA reads TGTGCCACCAGCAGAGACGGGGGAAATTTCGAGCAGTACTTC.

V usage is TRBV28 and J usage is TRBJ2-5; TRBD2 aligns across 9 bases. The CDR3 covers 15 residues. V shed 7 bases, J shed 3 bases, and the junction held 9 bases outside the gene matches. Germline CDR1 is MDHEN and CDR2 is SYDVKM. In DNA form, the CDR3 reads TGTGCCAGCACCCTCTGGGGGACTAGCAAAGAGACCCAGTACTTC. It translates to CASTLWGTSKETQYF.

The rearrangement uses TRBV2 and TRBJ1-5, with D hard to call. The CDR3 runs 12 residues. Trimming took 3 bases from V and 11 from J, leaving 11 bases between them. CDR1 is SNHLY and CDR2 is FYNNEI in the germline V gene. CDR3 coding DNA: TGTGCCAGCAGTGATGGGCACATAGCCCAGCATTTT. Residues: CASSDGHIAQHF.

The rearrangement links TRBV30 to TRBJ2-5; D is unclear. From germline, CDR1 is GTSNPN and CDR2 SVGIG (reference sequence). V lost 5 bases and J 0 bases, leaving 4 bases between the germline ends. The CDR3 extends over 11 amino acids. CDR3 DNA: TGTGCCTGGGCCAACCAAGAGACCCAGTACTTC. Translated, it gives CAWANQETQYF.

V gene TRBV30 combines with J gene TRBJ2-5; no firm D call. Germline V CDR1 and CDR2: GTSNPN, SVGIG (reference sequence). The CDR3 is 13 residues long. The V end was cut by 1 base, the J end by 2 bases, with 8 bases between. CDR3 coding DNA: TGTGCCTGGAGTGGCCAAATACAAGAGACCCAGTACTTC. Translation: CAWSGQIQETQYF.

The rearrangement links TRBV4-2 to TRBJ2-1; D gene unclear. The germline gives CDR1 LGHNA, CDR2 YNFKEQ. V lost 1 base and J 6 bases, leaving 10 bases between the germline ends. The CDR3 spans 14 residues. The CDR3 bases are TGTGCCAGCAGCCAAGGTCAGCAGGCCAATGAGCAGTTCTTC. Its protein is CASSQGQQANEQFF.

The chain recombines TRBV20-1 with TRBJ2-1; D tentatively reads TRBD1 or TRBD2 (7 bases each). V shed 6 bases and J shed 7 bases, with 19 bases lying between them. The CDR3 is 14 amino acids. Germline V gene data show CDR1 as DFQATT and CDR2 as SNEGSKA (reference sequence). The CDR3 protein is CSAPDQGGRNEQFF. In DNA form, the CDR3 reads TGCAGTGCGCCGGATCAGGGGGGGAGGAATGAGCAGTTCTTC.

The V gene is TRBV24-1, the J gene TRBJ2-6, with 11 bases aligning to TRBD1. The length of the CDR3 is 16 residues. The V segment lost 4 bases and the J segment 11 bases; nucleotides outside the gene matches: 9. The germline gives CDR1 KGHDR, CDR2 SFDVKD. The CDR3 DNA sequence: TGTGCCACCAGTGAATCAAATCGGGGACAGGGGGACGTCCTGACTTTC. This sequence encodes CATSESNRGQGDVLTF.

V and J are TRBV6-5 and TRBJ2-3, with 7 positions matching TRBD2. V was pared by 0 bases and J by 4 bases, with 7 bases of the junction left unmatched. The CDR3 runs 16 residues. Per germline, CDR1 MNHEY and CDR2 SVGAGI. CDR3 region: CASSYSGGRGADTQYF. For the CDR3, the DNA is TGTGCCAGCAGTTACTCCGGGGGGAGGGGCGCAGATACGCAGTATTTT.

The chain couples TRBV4-3 to TRBJ2-1, with 9 bases identical to TRBD2. Germline CDR1 and CDR2: LGHNA and YSLEER. The trim removed 2 bases at V and 6 bases at J, leaving 8 bases unmatched. CDR3 size: 16 residues. CDR3 sequence: CASSQIRASGTNEQFF. DNA of the CDR3: TGCGCCAGCAGCCAAATTCGGGCTAGCGGGACCAATGAGCAGTTCTTC.

The V call is TRBV25-1, the J call TRBJ2-5, with 8 bases lining up with TRBD1. The CDR3 spans 15 residues. Germline lookup yields CDR1 MGHDK and CDR2 SYGVNS. Losses at the gene ends were 1 base for V and 4 bases for J; bases not matched to a gene: 5. The CDR3 region is CASSEWQGAGETQYF. The CDR3 DNA is TGTGCCAGCAGTGAATGGCAGGGGGCGGGAGAGACCCAGTACTTC.

The chain is built from TRBV30 and TRBJ2-5; D not resolved. There are 12 residues in the CDR3. CDR1 and CDR2 from the germline V gene are GTSNPN and SVGIG (reference sequence). With 4 bases removed from V and 4 bases from J, the gap between germline ends came to 10 bases. The CDR3 sequence is CAWTVGAETQYF. The CDR3 DNA reads as TGTGCCTGGACTGTGGGTGCAGAGACCCAGTACTTC.

This chain joins TRBV30 and TRBJ2-7, with no clear D. Looked up from germline, CDR1 is GTSNPN and CDR2 is SVGIG (reference sequence). The CDR3 loop spans 11 amino acids. V gave up 1 base and J gave up 3 bases, with 4 bases separating them. Here the CDR3 reads CAWSGIYEQYF. CDR3 in DNA: TGTGCCTGGAGTGGCATCTACGAGCAGTACTTC.

A single count supports this clonotype. This chain uses TRBV20-1 with TRBJ2-1; 7 nucleotides match TRBD2. The CDR3 loop spans 15 amino acids. The V and J ends lost 2 bases and 6 bases, in that order; junction bases with no gene match: 10. Germline loops: CDR1 DFQATT, CDR2 SNEGSKA (reference sequence). CDR3 DNA: TGCAGTGCTAGACTGTCCCCGGGAGGATCCAATGAGCAGTTCTTC. Its protein product is CSARLSPGGSNEQFF.

The V and J genes are TRBV29-1 and TRBJ2-5; 7 bases match TRBD2. CDR1 and CDR2 (germline): SQVTM, ANQGSEA. The CDR3 length is 13 residues. V trimming: 1 base; J trimming: 6 bases; junction bases outside the gene matches: 5. As DNA, the CDR3 is TGCAGCGTTGAAGTGTCGGGGGGTAAGACCCAGTACTTC. It specifies CSVEVSGGKTQYF.